This passage covers 8 T cell receptor beta chains from one sample sequenced in a study of blood T cell repertoires in COVID-19. Assay used: immunoSEQ multiplex PCR; TCRdb lists only in-frame clones, some missing. This sample has about 79,000 clones; roughly 89% occur once, and the top ten carry approximately 4.5%. Sequenced input: peripheral blood. The source of these receptors is a man in his forties or fifties with active COVID-19.

This chain uses TRBV2 with TRBJ2-7, with 11 bases aligning to TRBD2. The CDR3 has 16 residues. With V trimmed by 4 bases and J by 3 bases, 8 bases remained unmatched. The germline gives CDR1 SNHLY, CDR2 FYNNEI. The CDR3 here is CASSALAGAGFYEQYF. DNA of the CDR3: TGTGCCAGCAGTGCACTAGCGGGAGCTGGGTTCTACGAGCAGTACTTC.

This chain links TRBV10-3 with TRBJ1-6; tentatively, D is TRBD1 (5 bases). The germline CDR1 and CDR2 sequences are ENHRY and SYGVKD. CDR3 length: 17 residues. Trimming removed 0 bases from V and 3 bases from J, with 12 bases in between. DNA of the CDR3: TGTGCCATCAGTGAGTCGATCCAGGGCTTCTATAATTCACCCCTCCACTTT. It yields the protein CAISESIQGFYNSPLHF.

The rearrangement joins TRBV28 to TRBJ1-2, with TRBD1 matching over 7 bases. From germline, CDR1 is MDHEN and CDR2 SYDVKM. This CDR3 is built from 14 residues. V was clipped by 4 bases and J by 8 bases; unmatched bases: 10. The CDR3 DNA is TGTGCCAGCAGTTCGGTCAGGGGGGTTTTGGGCTACACCTTC. It codes for CASSSVRGVLGYTF.

The genes are TRBV11-3 and TRBJ1-2; D remains ambiguous. The CDR3 runs to 16 residues. Germline CDR1 reads SGHNT; CDR2 reads YENEEA. Trimming removed 0 bases at V and 6 bases at J, with 17 bases between. In DNA, the CDR3 is TGTGCCAGCAGCTTAGACAGGACCGGGAATATGCATGGCTACACCTTC. It translates to CASSLDRTGNMHGYTF.

The chain employs TRBV24-1 and TRBJ2-1; D is possibly TRBD1 (6 bases). In germline, CDR1 is KGHDR, CDR2 SFDVKD. The CDR3 contains 16 residues. Trimming shortened V by 5 bases and J by 6 bases, and 19 bases separated the two germline ends. CDR3 amino acids: CATSGARLGQFNEQFF. The CDR3 DNA reads as TGTGCCACCAGTGGCGCGCGACTGGGACAATTCAATGAGCAGTTCTTC.

This sequence joins TRBV11-2 and TRBJ2-7; 7 bases are shared with TRBD1. Germline trimming cut 4 bases from V and 3 bases from J; bases unmatched to any gene: 9. The CDR3 spans 15 residues. CDR1 and CDR2 from the germline V gene are SGHAT and FQNNGV. CDR3 coding DNA: TGTGCCAGCAGCTCGCCCCCGACAGGGCTCTACGAGCAGTACTTC. As protein: CASSSPPTGLYEQYF.

The chain combines TRBV27 with TRBJ2-7; D perhaps matches TRBD2 (6 bases). This CDR3 is built from 14 residues. Germline V gene lookup returns CDR1 MNHEY and CDR2 SMNVEV (reference sequence). V dropped 5 bases and J dropped 8 bases, with 19 bases sitting between them. The DNA of the CDR3 is TGTGCCAGCAGTGTCGGGACTGCCGCCGCCAAGCAGTACTTC. It is translated as CASSVGTAAAKQYF.

The chain recombines TRBV5-1 with TRBJ1-1; 8 bases map to TRBD1. CDR1 and CDR2 (germline): SGHRS, YFSETQ. The CDR3 spans 13 residues. The J segment lost 8 bases and the V segment lost 4 bases, leaving 7 bases of the junction unmatched. CDR3 protein: CASSRDRGGEAFF. DNA of the CDR3: TGCGCCAGCAGCAGAGACAGGGGCGGAGAAGCTTTCTTT.